This T cell receptor (beta chain) was profiled in a study of T-cell reconstitution after alpha-beta-depleted transplantation in children. Points from the study as a whole: Reportedly, alpha-beta T cells present about two months post-transplant originated from several hundred expanded clones of graft origin. It was newly produced T cells that mostly accounted for T-cell counts and diversity one year after transplant. At day 60, the high TCRbeta diversity found in some patients originated from recipient T cells and thymic progenitors that had survived.

At least ten counts were recorded for this clonotype. What it binds is not known. Researchers prepared the TCRbeta library using unique molecular identifiers, the study reports. TCRdb re-called the PCR reads through MiXCR, storing one row per CDR3 protein. The sample includes fewer than 700,000 distinct CDR3 sequences, 10% to 15% of them seen just once. This CDR3 is 13 amino acids long. The germline V and J ends were trimmed by 0 bases and 5 bases, with 8 bases remaining between them. The germline V gene has CDR1 SGHRS and CDR2 YFSETQ. The source was PBMCs, mostly from graft donor cells, collected 360 days after TCRalphabeta/CD19-depleted stem cell transplant. The rearrangement links TRBV5-1 to TRBJ2-5; D remains ambiguous. The source is a male patient between 10 and 17 years old who had a stem cell transplant for acute myeloid leukemia, so the T cells may come from the graft donor. CDR3 DNA: TGCGCCAGCAGCTTGGAAGGGATGGAGACCCAGTACTTC. This sequence encodes CASSLEGMETQYF.